This TCR beta chain appears in the sequencing data of a study of T cells in Graves' hyperthyroidism and ophthalmopathy. Study-level points and caveats: Most thyroid clonotypes expanded above 0.001 appeared in blood too.

The table lists this clonotype with a few counts. The antigen is undetermined. Amplified regions were TCR beta CDR3 sequences from RNA transcripts. The HTBI set primed first-round TCR CDR3 RT-PCR. From the multiplex PCR reads, TCRdb called clonotypes with MiXCR, one entry per CDR3 protein. The profile shows 550,000 to 700,000 distinct CDR3 sequences, roughly 14% of them singletons. The V gene lost 5 bases and the J gene lost 4 bases, with 17 bases spanning the gap. CDR3 length equals 15 residues. Germline V CDR1 and CDR2: MDHEN, SYDVKM. Disease lasting under 3 months, a NOSPECS grade of at least 4, and a Clinical Activity Score of at least 3 were features of the ophthalmopathy patients. Uncontrolled infection, other autoimmune disease, pregnancy or lactation led to exclusion.

The TCR originated in a woman between 40 and 55 years old with Graves' ophthalmopathy. Sequencing used blood. The rearrangement uses TRBV28 and TRBJ1-1, with D possibly matching TRBD1 (6 bases). The CDR3 sequence is CASSPFDGGGTEAFF. DNA of the CDR3: TGTGCCAGCAGTCCCTTCGACGGAGGGGGCACTGAAGCTTTCTTT.